The 9 T cell receptor beta chains given below trace back to one sample, sequenced in a study of blood T cell repertoires in COVID-19. TCRdb's copy holds only in-frame clones and misses some; the assay was immunoSEQ multiplex PCR. The table includes 90,000 to 150,000 clones, over 60% detected once. The sequenced sample was peripheral blood. The receptors originated from a woman older than 75 with acute or convalescent COVID-19.

This chain joins TRBV7-8 and TRBJ1-1; no clear D gene. The CDR3 loop spans 14 amino acids. V lost 3 bases and J lost 1, with 9 bases in between. CDR1 and CDR2 from the germline V gene are SGHVS and FQNEAQ. CDR3 sequence (DNA): TGTGCCAGCAGCTTGGAGGGAGCGAACACTGAAGCTTTCTTT. It is translated as CASSLEGANTEAFF. Together with reference TRBV7-8 and TRBJ1-1, the CDR3 gives the full variable domain: GAGVSQSPRYKVAKRGQDVALRCDPISGHVSLFWYQQALGQGPEFLTYFQNEAQLDKSGLPSDRFFAERPEGSVSTLKIQRTQQEDSAVYLCASSLEGANTEAFFGQGTRLTVV.

The chain combines TRBV7-2 with TRBJ1-2; D not certain. CDR1 is SGHTA and CDR2 is FQGNSA in the germline V gene. This CDR3 region has 13 residues. The V end was cut by 3 bases, the J end by 4 bases, with 9 bases between. CDR3 in amino acids: CASSFSRAYGYTF. The CDR3 DNA reads TGTGCCAGCAGCTTTTCAAGAGCCTATGGCTACACCTTC.

The gene calls are TRBV5-6 and TRBJ2-7, with 9 bases identical to TRBD1. The CDR3 has 16 amino acids. Looked up from germline, CDR1 is SGHDT and CDR2 is YYEEEE. The ends lost 3 bases at V and 0 bases at J; junction bases unmatched: 7. As DNA, the CDR3 is TGTGCCAGCAGCTCGAGGACAGGGGTCGCCTCCTACGAGCAGTACTTC. Translation gives CASSSRTGVASYEQYF. The full variable domain, rest sourced from reference TRBV5-6 and TRBJ2-7, is DAGVTQSPTHLIKTRGQQVTLRCSPKSGHDTVSWYQQALGQGPQFIFQYYEEEERQRGNFPDRFSGHQFPNYSSELNVNALLLGDSALYLCASSSRTGVASYEQYFGPGTRLTVT.

The V call is TRBV9, the J call TRBJ1-2; 7 bases map to TRBD1. Trimming cost V 5 bases and J 4 bases; bases outside gene matches: 8. The germline CDR1 and CDR2 sequences are SGDLS and YYNGEE. This CDR3 comprises 14 residues. The CDR3: CASRRTGGGYGYTF. The CDR3 DNA reads TGTGCCAGCAGGCGGACAGGTGGAGGCTATGGCTACACCTTC.

This clone was seen a few times. The chain combines TRBV5-1 with TRBJ1-1; the D gene is possibly TRBD1 (6 bases). V gave up 1 base and J gave up 0 bases, with 13 bases separating them. The CDR3 sequence is 16 residues long. The germline V gene has CDR1 SGHRS and CDR2 YFSETQ. CDR3 in DNA: TGCGCCAGCAGCTTGACAGGGTCTCTCATGAACACTGAAGCTTTCTTT. Protein product: CASSLTGSLMNTEAFF.

The chain combines TRBV7-8 with TRBJ1-5, with D possibly matching TRBD1 (6 bases). The germline V gene encodes CDR1 SGHVS and CDR2 FQNEAQ. The CDR3 is 16 residues long. V lost 5 bases and J lost 3, with 17 bases in between. CDR3 DNA sequence: TGTGCCAGCAGCCCCGGCGTTTACAGGGACAATCAGCCCCAGCATTTT. Protein: CASSPGVYRDNQPQHF. Complete variable domain (other parts from reference TRBV7-8 and TRBJ1-5): GAGVSQSPRYKVAKRGQDVALRCDPISGHVSLFWYQQALGQGPEFLTYFQNEAQLDKSGLPSDRFFAERPEGSVSTLKIQRTQQEDSAVYLCASSPGVYRDNQPQHFGDGTRLSIL.

This chain joins TRBV11-2 and TRBJ1-3; D is possibly TRBD1 (6 bases). Trimming cost V 5 bases and J 3 bases, with 11 bases left between them. The CDR3 runs to 14 residues. Per the germline V gene, CDR1 is SGHAT and CDR2 is FQNNGV. The CDR3 spells CASSARTVGNTIYF. The CDR3 bases are TGTGCCAGCAGCGCCCGGACAGTTGGAAACACCATATATTTT.

The chain links TRBV11-2 to TRBJ1-1; TRBD1 matches at 8 bases. The CDR3 loop spans 16 amino acids. CDR1 and CDR2 (germline): SGHAT, FQNNGV. The ends lost 5 bases at V and 0 bases at J; junction bases unmatched: 8. CDR3 DNA sequence: TGTGCCAGCAGCCCCTGGACAGGGAACATGAACACTGAAGCTTTCTTT. It yields the protein CASSPWTGNMNTEAFF.

V gene TRBV30 combines with J gene TRBJ2-1; D ambiguous. CDR1 GTSNPN and CDR2 SVGIG come from the germline V gene (reference sequence). The V and J ends lost 2 bases and 7 bases respectively, with 6 bases between them. This CDR3 contains 11 residues. The CDR3 region has the DNA TGTGCCTGGAGTCGTCAGAATGAGCAGTTCTTC. Amino acids: CAWSRQNEQFF.